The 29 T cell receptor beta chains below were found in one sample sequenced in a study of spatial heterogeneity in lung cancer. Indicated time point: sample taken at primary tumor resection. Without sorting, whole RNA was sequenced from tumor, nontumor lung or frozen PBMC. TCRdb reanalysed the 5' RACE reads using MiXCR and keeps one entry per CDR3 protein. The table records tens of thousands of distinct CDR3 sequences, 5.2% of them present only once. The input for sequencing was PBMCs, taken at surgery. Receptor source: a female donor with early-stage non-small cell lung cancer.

The CDR3 DNA reads TGTGCCAGCAGCCCCAGGCTCGGACTCGGCACAGATACGCAGTATTTT. Protein sequence: CASSPRLGLGTDTQYF. The genes are TRBV5-5 and TRBJ2-3; weak D call: TRBD2 (5 bases). Trimming stripped 4 bases from V and 1 base from J, with 16 bases between. The V gene's germline CDR1 is SGHKS and CDR2 YYEKEE (reference sequence). This CDR3 comprises 16 residues.

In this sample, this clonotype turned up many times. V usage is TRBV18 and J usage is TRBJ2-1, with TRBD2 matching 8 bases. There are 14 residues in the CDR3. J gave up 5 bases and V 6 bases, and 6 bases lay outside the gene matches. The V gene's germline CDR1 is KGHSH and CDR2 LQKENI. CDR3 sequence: CASSPTSANNEQFF. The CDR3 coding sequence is TGTGCCAGCTCTCCGACTAGCGCCAACAATGAGCAGTTCTTC.

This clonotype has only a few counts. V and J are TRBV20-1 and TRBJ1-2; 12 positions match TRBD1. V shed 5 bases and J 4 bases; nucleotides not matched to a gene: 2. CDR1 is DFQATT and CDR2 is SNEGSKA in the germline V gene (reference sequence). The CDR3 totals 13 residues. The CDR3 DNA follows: TGCAGTGCTTCGGGACAGGGGGCCTATGGCTACACCTTC. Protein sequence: CSASGQGAYGYTF.

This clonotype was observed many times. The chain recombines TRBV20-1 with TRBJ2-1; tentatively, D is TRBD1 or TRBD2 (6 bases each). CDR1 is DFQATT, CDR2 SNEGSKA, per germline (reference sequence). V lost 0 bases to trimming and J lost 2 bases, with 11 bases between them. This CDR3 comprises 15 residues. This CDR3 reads CSARETGATYNEQFF. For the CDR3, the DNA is TGCAGTGCTAGAGAGACGGGGGCCACCTACAATGAGCAGTTCTTC.

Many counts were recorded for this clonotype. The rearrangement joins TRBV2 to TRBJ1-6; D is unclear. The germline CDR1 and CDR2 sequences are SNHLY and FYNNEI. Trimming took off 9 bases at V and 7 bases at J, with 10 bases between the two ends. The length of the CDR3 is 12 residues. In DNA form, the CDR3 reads TGTGCCAGTCGGACGGGGAATTCACCCCTCCACTTT. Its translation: CASRTGNSPLHF.

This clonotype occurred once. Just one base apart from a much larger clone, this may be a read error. The DNA of the CDR3 is TGTGCCAGCAGCCCACCAGGCCCGGATACGCAGTATTTT. Translation gives CASSPPGPDTQYF. V usage is TRBV9 and J usage is TRBJ2-3; D is unclear. V dropped 4 bases and J dropped 6 bases, with 12 bases sitting between them. Germline V CDR1 and CDR2: SGDLS, YYNGEE. This CDR3 has 13 residues.

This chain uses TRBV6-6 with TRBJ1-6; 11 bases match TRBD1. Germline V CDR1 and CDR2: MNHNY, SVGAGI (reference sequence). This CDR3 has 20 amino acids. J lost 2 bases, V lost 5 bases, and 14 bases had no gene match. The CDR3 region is CASSAPGTGGRLPYNSPLHF. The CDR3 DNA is TGTGCCAGCAGTGCTCCCGGGACAGGGGGACGGTTACCCTATAATTCACCCCTCCACTTT.

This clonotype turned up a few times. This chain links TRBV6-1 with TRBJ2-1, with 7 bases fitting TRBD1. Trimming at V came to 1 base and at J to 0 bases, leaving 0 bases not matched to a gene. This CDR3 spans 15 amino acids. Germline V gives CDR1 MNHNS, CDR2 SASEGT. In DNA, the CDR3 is TGTGCCAGCAGTGAAGAGGGGGCCTCCTACAATGAGCAGTTCTTC. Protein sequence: CASSEEGASYNEQFF.

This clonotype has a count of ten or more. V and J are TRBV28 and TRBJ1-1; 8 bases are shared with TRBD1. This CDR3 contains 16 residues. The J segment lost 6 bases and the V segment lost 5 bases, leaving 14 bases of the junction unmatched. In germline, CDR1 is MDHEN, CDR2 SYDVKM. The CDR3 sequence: CASSHGLGQAYPEAFF. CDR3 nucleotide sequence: TGTGCCAGCAGTCACGGACTGGGACAGGCCTACCCTGAAGCTTTCTTT.

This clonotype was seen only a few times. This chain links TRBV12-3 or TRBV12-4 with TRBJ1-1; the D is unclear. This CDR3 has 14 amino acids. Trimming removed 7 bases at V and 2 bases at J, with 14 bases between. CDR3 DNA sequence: TGTGCCAGCAATCCGGGTCGCAGTAACACTGAAGCTTTCTTT. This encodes CASNPGRSNTEAFF.

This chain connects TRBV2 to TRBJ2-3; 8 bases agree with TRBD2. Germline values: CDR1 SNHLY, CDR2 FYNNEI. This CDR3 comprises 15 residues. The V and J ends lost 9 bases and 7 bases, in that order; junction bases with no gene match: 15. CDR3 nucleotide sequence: TGTGCCAGGAGAAGCACCGGGACTAGTGACAATACGCAGTATTTT. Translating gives CARRSTGTSDNTQYF.

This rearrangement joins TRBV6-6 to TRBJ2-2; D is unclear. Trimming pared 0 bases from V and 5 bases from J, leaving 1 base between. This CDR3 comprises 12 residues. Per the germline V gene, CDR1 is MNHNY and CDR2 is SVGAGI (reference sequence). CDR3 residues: CASSYSTGELFF. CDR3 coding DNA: TGTGCCAGCAGTTACTCGACCGGGGAGCTGTTTTTT.

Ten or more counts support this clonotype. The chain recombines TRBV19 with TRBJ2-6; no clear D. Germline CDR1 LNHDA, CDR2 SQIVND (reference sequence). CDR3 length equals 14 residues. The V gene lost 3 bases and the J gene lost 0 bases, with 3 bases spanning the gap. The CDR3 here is CASSMSSGANVLTF. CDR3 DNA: TGTGCCAGTAGTATGAGCTCTGGGGCCAACGTCCTGACTTTC. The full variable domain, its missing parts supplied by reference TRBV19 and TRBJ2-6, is DGGITQSPKYLFRKEGQNVTLSCEQNLNHDAMYWYRQDPGQGLRLIYYSQIVNDFQKGDIAEGYSVSREKKESFPLTVTSAQKNPTAFYLCASSMSSGANVLTFGAGSRLTVL.

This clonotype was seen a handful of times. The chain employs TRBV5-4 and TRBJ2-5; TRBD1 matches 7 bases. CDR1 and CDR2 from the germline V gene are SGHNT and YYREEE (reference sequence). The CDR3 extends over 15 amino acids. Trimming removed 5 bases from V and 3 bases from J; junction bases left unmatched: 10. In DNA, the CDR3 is TGTGCCAGCAGTTACGGACAGGCCGGCGAAGAGACCCAGTACTTC. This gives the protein CASSYGQAGEETQYF.

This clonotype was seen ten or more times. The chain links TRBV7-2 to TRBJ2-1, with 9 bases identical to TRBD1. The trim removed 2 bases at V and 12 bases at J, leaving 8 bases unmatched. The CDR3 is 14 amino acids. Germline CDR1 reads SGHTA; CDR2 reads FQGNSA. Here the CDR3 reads CASSLRGQGLAQFF. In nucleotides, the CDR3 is TGTGCCAGCAGCTTAAGGGGACAGGGACTCGCGCAGTTCTTC.

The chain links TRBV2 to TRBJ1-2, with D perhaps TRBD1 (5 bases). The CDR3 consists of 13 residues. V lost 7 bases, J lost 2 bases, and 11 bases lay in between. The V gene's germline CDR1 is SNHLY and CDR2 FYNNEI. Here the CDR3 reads CASTEDRNYGYTF. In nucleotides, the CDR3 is TGTGCCAGCACAGAAGACAGAAACTATGGCTACACCTTC. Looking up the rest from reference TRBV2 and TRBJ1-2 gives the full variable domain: EPEVTQTPSHQVTQMGQEVILRCVPISNHLYFYWYRQILGQKVEFLVSFYNNEISEKSEIFDDQFSVERPDGSNFTLKIRSTKLEDSAMYFCASTEDRNYGYTFGSGTRLTVV.

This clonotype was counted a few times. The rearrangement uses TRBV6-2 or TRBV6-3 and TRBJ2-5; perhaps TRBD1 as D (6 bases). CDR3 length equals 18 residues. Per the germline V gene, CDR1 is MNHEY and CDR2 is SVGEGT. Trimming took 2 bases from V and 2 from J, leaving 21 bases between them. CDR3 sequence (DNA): TGTGCCAGCAGTTACGGGGGCGGGCACAGGGATTCTCAAGAGACCCAGTACTTC. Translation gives CASSYGGGHRDSQETQYF.

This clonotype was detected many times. The CDR3 DNA sequence: TGTGCCAGCAGTGCGCCCGGTAAGACAGGGCGTTTCAATGAGCAGTTCTTC. It is translated as CASSAPGKTGRFNEQFF. V usage is TRBV28 and J usage is TRBJ2-1; TRBD1 matches 7 bases. Germline trimming cut 5 bases from V and 6 bases from J; bases unmatched to any gene: 16. The CDR3 contains 17 residues. Per the germline V gene, CDR1 is MDHEN and CDR2 is SYDVKM.

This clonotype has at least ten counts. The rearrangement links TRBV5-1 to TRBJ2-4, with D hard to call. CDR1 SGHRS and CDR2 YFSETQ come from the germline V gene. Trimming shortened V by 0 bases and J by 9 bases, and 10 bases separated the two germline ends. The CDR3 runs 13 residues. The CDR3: CASSLDVPSIQYF. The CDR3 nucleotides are TGCGCCAGCAGCTTGGACGTCCCAAGCATTCAGTACTTC.

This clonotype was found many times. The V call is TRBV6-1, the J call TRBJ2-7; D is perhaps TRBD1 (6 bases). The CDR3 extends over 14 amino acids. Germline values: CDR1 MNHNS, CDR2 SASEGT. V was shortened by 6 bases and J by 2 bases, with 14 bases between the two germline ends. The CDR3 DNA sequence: TGTGCCAGCAGGTCGGCTGGGGGCCCCTACGAGCAGTACTTC. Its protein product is CASRSAGGPYEQYF.

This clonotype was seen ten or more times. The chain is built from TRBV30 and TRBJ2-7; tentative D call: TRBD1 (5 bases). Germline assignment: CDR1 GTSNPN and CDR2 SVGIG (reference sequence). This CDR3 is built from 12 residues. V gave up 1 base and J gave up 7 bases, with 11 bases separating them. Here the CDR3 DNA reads TGTGCCTGGAGTGGACAGCCTTTGGAGCAGTACTTC. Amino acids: CAWSGQPLEQYF. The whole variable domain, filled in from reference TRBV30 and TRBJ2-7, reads SQTIHQWPATLVQPVGSPLSLECTVEGTSNPNLYWYRQAAGRGLQLLFYSVGIGQISSEVPQNLSASRPQDRQFILSSKKLLLSDSGFYLCAWSGQPLEQYFGPGTRLTVT.

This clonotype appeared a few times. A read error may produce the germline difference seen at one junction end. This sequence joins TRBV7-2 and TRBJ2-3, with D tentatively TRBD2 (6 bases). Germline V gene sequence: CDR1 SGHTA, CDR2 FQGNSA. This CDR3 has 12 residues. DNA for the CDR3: TGTGCCAGCAGCTTGCGGGGCACAGATACGCATTTT. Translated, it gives CASSLRGTDTHF.

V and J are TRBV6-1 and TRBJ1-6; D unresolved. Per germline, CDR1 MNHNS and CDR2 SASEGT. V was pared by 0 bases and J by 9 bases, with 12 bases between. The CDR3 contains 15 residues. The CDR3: CASSEARLRISPLHF. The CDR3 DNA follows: TGTGCCAGCAGTGAAGCGCGGTTGAGGATTTCACCCCTCCACTTT.

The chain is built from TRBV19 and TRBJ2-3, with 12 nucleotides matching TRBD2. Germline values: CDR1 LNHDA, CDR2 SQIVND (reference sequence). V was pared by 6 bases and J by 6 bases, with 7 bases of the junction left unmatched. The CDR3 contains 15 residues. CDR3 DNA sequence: TGTGCCAGTAGCACTAGCGGGGGGCCGTCGGATACGCAGTATTTT. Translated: CASSTSGGPSDTQYF. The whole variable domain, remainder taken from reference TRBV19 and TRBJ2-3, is DGGITQSPKYLFRKEGQNVTLSCEQNLNHDAMYWYRQDPGQGLRLIYYSQIVNDFQKGDIAEGYSVSREKKESFPLTVTSAQKNPTAFYLCASSTSGGPSDTQYFGPGTRLTVL.

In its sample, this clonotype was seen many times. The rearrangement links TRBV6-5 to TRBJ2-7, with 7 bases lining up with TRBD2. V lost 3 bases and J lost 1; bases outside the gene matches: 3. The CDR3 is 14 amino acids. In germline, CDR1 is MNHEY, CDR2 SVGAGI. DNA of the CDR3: TGTGCCAGCAGTTATGGGGGGGGATCCTACGAGCAGTACTTC. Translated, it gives CASSYGGGSYEQYF.

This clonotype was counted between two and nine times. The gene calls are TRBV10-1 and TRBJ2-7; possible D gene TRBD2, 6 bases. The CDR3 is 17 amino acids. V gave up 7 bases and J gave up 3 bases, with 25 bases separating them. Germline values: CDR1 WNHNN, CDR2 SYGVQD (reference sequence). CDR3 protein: CASNRRTDGGTYYEQYF. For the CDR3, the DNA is TGCGCCAGCAACAGAAGAACAGACGGGGGAACCTACTACGAGCAGTACTTC.

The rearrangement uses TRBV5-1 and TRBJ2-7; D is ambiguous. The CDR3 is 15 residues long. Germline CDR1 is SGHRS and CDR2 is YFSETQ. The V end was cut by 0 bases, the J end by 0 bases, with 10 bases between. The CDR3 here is CASSLAVGTSYEQYF. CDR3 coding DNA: TGCGCCAGCAGCTTGGCCGTCGGCACCTCCTACGAGCAGTACTTC.

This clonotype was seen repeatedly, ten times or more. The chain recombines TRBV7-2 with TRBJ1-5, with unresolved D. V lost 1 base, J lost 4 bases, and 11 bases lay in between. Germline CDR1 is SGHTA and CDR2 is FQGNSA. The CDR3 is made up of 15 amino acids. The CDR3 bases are TGTGCCAGCAGCTTAGAGGCAGGAGTAAATCAGCCCCAGCATTTT. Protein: CASSLEAGVNQPQHF. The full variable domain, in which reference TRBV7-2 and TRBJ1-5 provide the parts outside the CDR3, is GAGVSQSPSNKVTEKGKDVELRCDPISGHTALYWYRQSLGQGLEFLIYFQGNSAPDKSGLPSDRFSAERTGGSVSTLTIQRTQQEDSAVYLCASSLEAGVNQPQHFGDGTRLSIL.

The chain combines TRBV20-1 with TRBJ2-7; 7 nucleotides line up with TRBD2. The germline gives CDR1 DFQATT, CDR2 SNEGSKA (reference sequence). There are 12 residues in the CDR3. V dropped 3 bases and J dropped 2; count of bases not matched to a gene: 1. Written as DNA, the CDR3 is TGCAGTGCTAGCCGGGGGGCCTACGAGCAGTACTTC. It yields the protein CSASRGAYEQYF.